The rows below give T cell receptor beta chains drawn from one sample of a study of blood T cell repertoires in COVID-19. Here immunoSEQ multiplex PCR was the method, and the copy in TCRdb shows in-frame clones only, minus some. The sample shows 150,000 to 200,000 clones, 70% to 90% of them seen only once. Sequencing was done on a sample of peripheral blood. These receptors came from a man in his 60s with acute or convalescent COVID-19. CDR3s include the opening cysteine and the closing phenylalanine or tryptophan. D genes are given only for firm matches. Clone sizes are given selectively: once, few, many, or a class where the clone is expanded.

TRBJ2-2,TRBD1,TRBV5-1,NA,TGCGCCAGCAGCTCCACAGCAGGGGGACCAACCGGGGAGCTGTTTTTT,CASSSTAGGPTGELFF
TRBJ2-1,TRBD2,TRBV4-1,few,TGCGCCAGCAGCCAAGAGCCGGCACTAGCGGGAGGTGGGTCCTACAATGAGCAGTTCTTC,CASSQEPALAGGGSYNEQFF
TRBJ2-4,NA,TRBV9,NA,TGTGCCAGCAGCGCCCCCCCGGGGAACATTCAGTACTTC,CASSAPPGNIQYF
TRBJ1-6,NA,TRBV6-5,NA,TGTGCCAGCAGAGGTCAGGGGTCCTATAATTCACCCCTCCACTTT,CASRGQGSYNSPLHF
TRBJ2-2,TRBD1,TRBV5-1,NA,TGCGCCAGCAGCTGGACAGGGAGTGGCACCGGGGAGCTGTTTTTT,CASSWTGSGTGELFF
TRBJ2-7,NA,TRBV7-2,NA,TGTGCCAGCAGCGAGACCCCTCTGAGGGAGCAGTACTTC,CASSETPLREQYF
TRBJ1-2,TRBD1,TRBV6-1,NA,TGTGCCAGCACTACAGGGGGCGGCTACACCTTC,CASTTGGGYTF
TRBJ2-1,TRBD1,TRBV27,NA,TGTGCCAGCAGTCACGGACAGGGCCTATTGGTGGAGCAGTTCTTC,CASSHGQGLLVEQFF
TRBJ2-1,NA,TRBV20-1,NA,TGCAGTGCTAGTTTACACCATGAGCAGTTCTTC,CSASLHHEQFF
TRBJ1-5,NA,TRBV18,few,TGTGCCAGCTCACCAGAGGGGGGCAATCAGCCCCAGCATTTT,CASSPEGGNQPQHF
TRBJ1-2,NA,TRBV10-3,NA,TGTGCCATCACCCGGACAGTTAACTATGGCTACACCTTC,CAITRTVNYGYTF
TRBJ2-7,NA,TRBV7-6,NA,TGTGCCAGCAGCTTAGGGCCTGGAGCCGGAGATGCGGGAACCTACGAGCAGTACTTC,CASSLGPGAGDAGTYEQYF
TRBJ2-1,TRBD1,TRBV6-5,NA,TGTGCCAGCAGTTACACCAGGACAGGGGACCAGAATGAGCAGTTCTTC,CASSYTRTGDQNEQFF
TRBJ2-7,NA,TRBV6-1,NA,TGTGCCAGCAGTGGGGAGTACAGGGCCCCCCTCTCCTACGAGCAGTACTTC,CASSGEYRAPLSYEQYF
TRBJ2-5,TRBD2,TRBV2,NA,TGTGCCAGCAGTGAATCGGGGGGCCAAGAGACCCAGTACTTC,CASSESGGQETQYF
TRBJ2-7,NA,TRBV7-2,NA,TGTGCCAGCAGCTTAAACGCAATCGCTAGGGAGCAGTACTTC,CASSLNAIAREQYF
TRBJ2-7,TRBD2,TRBV7-2,NA,TGTGCCACCCGATTGGGACTAGCCACCCCCGAGCAGTACTTC,CATRLGLATPEQYF
TRBJ2-7,TRBD2,TRBV4-3,NA,TGCGCCAGCAGCCGTCAGGTTTTTCGGACTAGCGGGATAGGCTCCTACGAGCAGTACTTC,CASSRQVFRTSGIGSYEQYF
TRBJ2-5,NA,TRBV7-9,NA,TGTGCCAGCAGCTTTGCCGGACAGGCGGGGGAGACCCAGTACTTC,CASSFAGQAGETQYF
TRBJ1-5,TRBD1,TRBV5-3,NA,TGTGCCAGAAGCAGCAGACAGGGGGAGATCGATAGCAATCAGCCCCAGCATTTT,CARSSRQGEIDSNQPQHF
TRBJ1-3,NA,TRBV5-1,few,TGCGCCAGCAGCCCTTCGACTCTAAGTGGGGGAAACACCATATATTTT,CASSPSTLSGGNTIYF
TRBJ1-4,TRBD1,TRBV7-8,NA,TGTGCCAGCAGCCTCGGACAGGGCAATGAAAAACTGTTTTTT,CASSLGQGNEKLFF
TRBJ1-1,NA,TRBV6-5,NA,TGTGCCAGCAGTTACAGGCCTTCGACCCCAAACGGGGAAGCTTTCTTT,CASSYRPSTPNGEAFF